This is a list of T cell receptor beta chains from one sample in a study of blood T cell repertoires in COVID-19. The table came from immunoSEQ multiplex PCR; TCRdb's copy has only in-frame clones and leaves some out. The sample yields some 200,000 clones, 88% seen once. Sequencing used peripheral blood. Receptor source: a man in his forties or fifties with active or convalescent COVID-19. Each CDR3 is given with its conserved first and last residue. Fields, in order: D gene, J gene, clone size, V gene, CDR3 protein, CDR3 DNA. The D gene is left open where the match is weak. For some rows the clone size is stated as once, few or many, or as a class when expanded; others skip it.

>NA|TRBJ1-2|medium-sized|TRBV18
CASSGDTLYGYTF
TGTGCCAGCTCCGGGGACACCCTCTATGGCTACACCTTC
>TRBD1|TRBJ2-7|NA|TRBV4-3
CASSQAGGEQYF
TGCGCCAGCAGCCAAGCAGGGGGCGAGCAGTACTTC
>NA|TRBJ1-5|NA|TRBV19
CASSQANAGGNQPQHF
TGTGCCAGTAGTCAAGCCAACGCAGGGGGCAATCAGCCCCAGCATTTT
>NA|TRBJ1-1|NA|TRBV9
CASSVGGGWTEAFF
TGTGCCAGCAGCGTTGGGGGGGGCTGGACTGAAGCTTTCTTT
>TRBD1|TRBJ2-7|NA|TRBV3-1/TRBV3-2
CASSRDLDRHSEQYF
TGTGCCAGCAGCCGCGATCTGGACAGGCACTCCGAGCAGTACTTC
>TRBD1|TRBJ1-5|NA|TRBV5-3
CARSLGPGQGDQPQHF
TGTGCCAGAAGCTTGGGGCCGGGCCAGGGGGATCAGCCCCAGCATTTT
>NA|TRBJ1-3|NA|TRBV5-1
CASSSRGISGNTIYF
TGCGCCAGCAGCTCGCGGGGGATCTCTGGAAACACCATATATTTT
>TRBD1|TRBJ2-2|NA|TRBV6-1
CASSENPGGLSTGELFF
TGTGCCAGCAGTGAAAATCCAGGGGGCCTATCCACCGGGGAGCTGTTTTTT
>NA|TRBJ1-1|NA|TRBV28
CASSRQALEAFF
TGTGCCAGCAGTCGACAGGCGCTTGAAGCTTTCTTT
>NA|TRBJ1-2|NA|TRBV29-1
CSHSGGPNYGYTF
TGCAGCCACTCCGGGGGGCCCAACTATGGCTACACCTTC
>TRBD1|TRBJ2-7|NA|TRBV19
CASSVGTGSVEQYF
TGTGCCAGTAGTGTCGGGACAGGGTCTGTGGAGCAGTACTTC
>TRBD2|TRBJ2-5|NA|TRBV7-2
CASSLSTSGGQETQYF
TGTGCCAGCAGCCTATCGACTAGCGGAGGACAAGAGACCCAGTACTTC
>NA|TRBJ2-1|once|TRBV2
CASSEIDGDNEQFF
TGTGCCAGCAGTGAGATCGATGGAGACAATGAGCAGTTCTTC
>TRBD1|TRBJ1-4|NA|TRBV18
CASSPTGGSEKLFF
TGTGCCAGCTCCCCCACAGGGGGAAGTGAAAAACTGTTTTTT
>TRBD2|TRBJ2-3|NA|TRBV19
CASSMSSGGADTQYF
TGTGCCAGTAGTATGTCTAGCGGGGGTGCAGATACGCAGTATTTT
>TRBD1|TRBJ1-1|NA|TRBV19
CASSSDRGQKNTEAFF
TGTGCCAGTAGCAGCGATAGGGGACAGAAGAACACTGAAGCTTTCTTT
>NA|TRBJ2-7|NA|TRBV29-1
CSVDSPGGSLYEQYF
TGCAGCGTTGATTCCCCGGGTGGCTCGTTATACGAGCAGTACTTC
>NA|TRBJ2-5|NA|TRBV20-1
CSASKGETQYF
TGCAGTGCCTCCAAGGGGGAGACCCAGTACTTC
>TRBD1|TRBJ1-6|NA|TRBV2
CASITGQGYNSPLHF
TGTGCCAGCATTACGGGACAGGGCTATAATTCACCCCTCCACTTT
>NA|TRBJ2-1|NA|TRBV7-9
CASSLLLTALTDNEQFF
TGTGCCAGCAGCTTACTTTTGACAGCTCTCACTGACAATGAGCAGTTCTTC
>TRBD1|TRBJ1-2|NA|TRBV10-3
CAISEGQAGYTF
TGTGCCATCAGTGAAGGACAGGCTGGCTACACCTTC
>TRBD1|TRBJ1-1|NA|TRBV7-8
CASSLAWPGGRWTEAFF
TGTGCCAGCAGCTTAGCTTGGCCAGGGGGCAGGTGGACTGAAGCTTTCTTT
>TRBD2|TRBJ2-5|many|TRBV15
CATSRVGGETQYF
TGTGCCACCAGCAGAGTCGGGGGGGAGACCCAGTACTTC
>TRBD2|TRBJ2-2|NA|TRBV10-3
CAISPSGGTGTGELFF
TGTGCCATCAGTCCTAGCGGGGGCACCGGGACCGGGGAGCTGTTTTTT
>NA|TRBJ1-2|NA|TRBV19
CASSITRVMDYTF
TGTGCCAGTAGTATTACCAGGGTAATGGACTACACCTTC
>TRBD1|TRBJ1-4|NA|TRBV7-9
CASSTGTGYEKLFF
TGTGCCAGCAGCACCGGGACAGGGTATGAAAAACTGTTTTTT
>TRBD2|TRBJ2-1|NA|TRBV19
CASGSTGPGGGEQFF
TGTGCCAGCGGTTCCACAGGCCCGGGGGGAGGTGAGCAGTTCTTC
>TRBD2|TRBJ2-7|NA|TRBV5-6
CASSPTGTSKSYEQYF
TGTGCCAGCAGCCCTACCGGGACTAGTAAATCCTACGAGCAGTACTTC
>TRBD1|TRBJ1-4|NA|TRBV19
CASSSGQGLTGPEKLFF
TGTGCCAGTAGTTCGGGACAGGGCCTTACAGGCCCCGAAAAACTGTTTTTT
>TRBD2|TRBJ2-1|NA|TRBV2
CASSPQGLAGYNEQFF
TGTGCCAGCAGCCCCCAGGGGCTAGCGGGTTACAATGAGCAGTTCTTC
>TRBD2|TRBJ2-3|NA|TRBV10-2
CASSVIGLAGGPDTQYF
TGCGCCAGCAGTGTTATAGGACTAGCGGGAGGGCCAGATACGCAGTATTTT
>TRBD1|TRBJ1-5|NA|TRBV27
CASSLSGQGARQPQHF
TGTGCCAGCAGTTTATCTGGCCAGGGGGCACGGCAGCCCCAGCATTTT
>TRBD1|TRBJ2-7|NA|TRBV5-4
CASSSQGAWGEQYF
TGTGCCAGCAGCTCACAGGGGGCTTGGGGCGAGCAGTACTTC
>TRBD1|TRBJ2-7|NA|TRBV14
CASSPGQGALGYEQYF
TGTGCCAGCAGCCCCGGACAGGGGGCGTTGGGTTACGAGCAGTACTTC
>NA|TRBJ2-7|NA|TRBV6-6
CASSYGQGSYEQYF
TGTGCCAGCAGTTACGGGCAGGGTTCCTACGAGCAGTACTTC
>NA|TRBJ1-2|NA|TRBV5-4
CASSSKTDNYGYTF
TGTGCCAGCAGCAGTAAGACAGATAACTATGGCTACACCTTC
>TRBD2|TRBJ2-3|NA|TRBV4-2
CASSIERGTGTDTQYF
TGTGCCAGCAGCATCGAGCGGGGGACGGGCACAGATACGCAGTATTTT
>NA|TRBJ1-1|NA|TRBV3-1/TRBV3-2
CASSQGFGGNEAFF
TGTGCCAGCAGCCAAGGCTTCGGGGGAAATGAAGCTTTCTTT
>TRBD1|TRBJ2-1|NA|TRBV19
CASSVDRGNEQFF
TGTGCCAGTAGTGTGGACAGGGGCAATGAGCAGTTCTTC
>TRBD2|TRBJ2-3|NA|TRBV28
CASSLFGLASTDTQYF
TGTGCCAGCAGTTTATTTGGACTAGCAAGCACAGATACGCAGTATTTT
>NA|TRBJ1-2|NA|TRBV2
CASSRGINYGYTF
TGTGCCAGCTCCCGGGGGATTAACTATGGCTACACCTTC
>TRBD2|TRBJ2-1|NA|TRBV5-1
CASSWGPAGGVDNEQFF
TGCGCCAGCAGCTGGGGACCAGCGGGAGGGGTAGACAATGAGCAGTTCTTC
>NA|TRBJ2-5|NA|TRBV20-1
CSAYYQETQYF
TGCAGTGCTTACTACCAAGAGACCCAGTACTTC
>NA|TRBJ1-5|NA|TRBV28
CASSPPGGNQPQHF
TGTGCCAGCAGTCCCCCGGGGGGGAATCAGCCCCAGCATTTT
>TRBD2|TRBJ2-1|NA|TRBV18
CASSSGGAIEQFF
TGTGCCAGTTCTAGCGGGGGGGCCATTGAGCAGTTCTTC
>TRBD1|TRBJ1-2|NA|TRBV6-1
CASSDQTGSDYGYTF
TGTGCCAGCAGTGATCAGACAGGGTCGGACTATGGCTACACCTTC
>TRBD2|TRBJ2-3|NA|TRBV13
CASSRTSGGVDTQYF
TGTGCCAGCAGCCGGACTAGCGGGGGCGTAGATACGCAGTATTTT
>NA|TRBJ1-3|NA|TRBV5-1
CASSLVWMGQRPGNTIYF
TGCGCCAGCAGCTTGGTATGGATGGGGCAGAGACCTGGAAACACCATATATTTT
>TRBD1|TRBJ1-5|NA|TRBV28
CASSKRTGVRQPQHF
TGTGCCAGCAGTAAAAGGACAGGGGTGAGGCAGCCCCAGCATTTT
>NA|TRBJ2-2|NA|TRBV7-9
CASSPGRGQNTGELFF
TGTGCCAGCAGCCCCGGGCGGGGGCAGAACACCGGGGAGCTGTTTTTT
>NA|TRBJ2-2|NA|TRBV19
CASSIEGALSGELFF
TGTGCCAGTAGTATAGAAGGGGCCCTTAGCGGGGAGCTGTTTTTT
>TRBD1|TRBJ1-1|NA|TRBV11-3
CASSLAGGRDTEAFF
TGTGCCAGCAGCTTAGCAGGGGGCCGTGACACTGAAGCTTTCTTT
>TRBD1|TRBJ1-6|NA|TRBV5-1
CASSLSWTGVASPLHF
TGCGCCAGCAGCTTATCCTGGACAGGGGTAGCTTCACCCCTCCACTTT
>NA|TRBJ1-1|NA|TRBV7-9
CASSADQGYTEAFF
TGTGCCAGCAGCGCCGACCAGGGGTACACTGAAGCTTTCTTT
>TRBD1|TRBJ1-4|NA|TRBV6-2/TRBV6-3
CASSTFQGAVEKLFF
TGTGCCAGCAGTACATTTCAGGGGGCGGTTGAAAAACTGTTTTTT
>TRBD2|TRBJ2-7|NA|TRBV10-3
CAIRTSGGTYEQYF
TGTGCCATCAGGACTAGCGGGGGAACCTACGAGCAGTACTTC
>NA|TRBJ2-1|NA|TRBV7-2
CASSPGVDNEQFF
TGTGCCAGCAGCCCTGGAGTAGACAATGAGCAGTTCTTC
>TRBD2|TRBJ2-5|NA|TRBV28
CASSLYATSGTKETQYF
TGTGCCAGCAGTTTATACGCGACTAGCGGGACCAAAGAGACCCAGTACTTC
>NA|TRBJ2-1|once|TRBV5-6
CASSSSELFHNEQFF
TGTGCCAGCAGCTCGTCCGAGCTTTTCCACAATGAGCAGTTCTTC